The present entry profiles one T cell receptor (beta chain) with its context. This sample was included in a study of OX40 agonist ivuxolimab in advanced cancers. The CDR3 runs 14 residues. Germline V gene data show CDR1 as SNHLY and CDR2 as FYNNEI. V lost 8 bases and J 4 bases, leaving 17 bases between the germline ends. This table comes from immunoSEQ multiplex PCR, and its TCRdb copy is limited to in-frame clones, with some not included. The sample contains 71,000 or so clones, 85% to 90% of which appear only once. The chain combines TRBV2 with TRBJ1-2; D gene unclear. The receptor's source is an adult with an advanced solid tumor such as melanoma, head and neck, liver or kidney cancer. The starting material was CD4+ or CD8+ T cells sorted from blood, obtained in a trial of the OX40 agonist ivuxolimab. The CDR3 region is CASVIVPARYGYTF. The CDR3 DNA reads TGTGCCAGCGTTATTGTGCCAGCCCGCTATGGCTACACCTTC.